This T cell receptor (beta chain) appears in the sequencing data of a study of shared clonotypes between healthy human individuals. Those who donated were healthy HIV-negative adults, with no recent acute infections or vaccinations reported. TCRdb keeps only in-frame clones here, not all; method: immunoSEQ multiplex PCR. This sample has over a million clones, with about 76% found just once. Note on this clone: The antigen remains undetermined.

Overall study findings and caveats: Naive subsets generally had larger estimated richness than memory subsets.

The sequenced material came from memory CD4+ T cells sorted from blood. Regarding subset: CD45RA-negative fraction. The receptor was derived from a man between 18 and 29 years old in good health.

CDR3 sequence (DNA): TGCGCCAGGACTACAGGGGGCAGTGGCTACACCTTC. Encoded protein: CARTTGGSGYTF. This chain joins TRBV23-1 and TRBJ1-2; 9 nucleotides match TRBD1. TRBV23-1 is identified as an open reading frame with a role that is uncertain. This CDR3 contains 12 residues. With V trimmed by 9 bases and J by 7 bases, 6 bases remained unmatched.